What follows is one T cell receptor beta chain and its context. Its specificity is unknown. The source of the sample is a study of shared clonotypes between healthy human individuals. Across the study: Samples came from two female and three male donors aged 18 to 49. Study-wide results and caveats: Of the naive CD4 clonotypes, roughly 5% were shared across a handful of donors. How much donors shared clonotypes was expected to be affected by sequencing depth.

Sequencing was at deep level. Sequencing used immunoSEQ multiplex PCR; TCRdb keeps in-frame clones, though not all of them. The sample yields around 1.5 million clones, 95% to 99% seen once. The CDR3 spans 16 residues. V lost 0 bases, J lost 4 bases, and 8 bases stayed unmatched. The germline gives CDR1 SEHNR, CDR2 FQNEAQ (reference sequence). The rearrangement joins TRBV7-9 to TRBJ1-1; 7 bases align to TRBD1. Material for sequencing was naive CD4+ T cells sorted from blood. Subset given: CD45RA+ positively selected. This clonotype was obtained from a man aged 25 to 45 in good health. CDR3 nucleotide sequence: TGTGCCAGCAGCTTAGCCGGGAGGGGGCTTGCCACTGAAGCTTTCTTT. Its translation: CASSLAGRGLATEAFF.